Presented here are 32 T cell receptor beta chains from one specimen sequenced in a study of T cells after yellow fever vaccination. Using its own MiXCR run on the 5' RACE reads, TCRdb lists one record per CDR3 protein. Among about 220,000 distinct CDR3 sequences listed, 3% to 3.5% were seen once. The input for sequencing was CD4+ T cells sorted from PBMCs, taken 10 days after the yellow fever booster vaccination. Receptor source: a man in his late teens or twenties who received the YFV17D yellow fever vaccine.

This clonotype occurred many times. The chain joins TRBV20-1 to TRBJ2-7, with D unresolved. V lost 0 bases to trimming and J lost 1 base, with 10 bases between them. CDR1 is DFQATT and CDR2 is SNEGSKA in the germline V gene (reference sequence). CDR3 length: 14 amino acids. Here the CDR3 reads CSARDFRLSYEQYF. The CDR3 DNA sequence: TGCAGTGCTAGAGATTTTAGACTTTCCTACGAGCAGTACTTC.

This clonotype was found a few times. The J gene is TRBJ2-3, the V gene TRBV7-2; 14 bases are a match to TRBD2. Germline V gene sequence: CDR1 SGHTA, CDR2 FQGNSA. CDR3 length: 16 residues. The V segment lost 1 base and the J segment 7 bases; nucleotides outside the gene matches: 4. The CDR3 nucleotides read TGTGCCAGCAGCTTAGAAGGACTAGCGGGGGGCTATACGCAGTATTTT. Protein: CASSLEGLAGGYTQYF.

In DNA, the CDR3 is TGTGCCAGCAGTCTAGCGGGGGGACTCAATGAGCAGTTCTTC. Protein product: CASSLAGGLNEQFF. The gene calls are TRBV7-2 and TRBJ2-1; 11 bases fit TRBD2. Per the germline V gene, CDR1 is SGHTA and CDR2 is FQGNSA. The CDR3 extends over 14 amino acids. With 6 bases clipped from V and 6 bases from J, the junction kept 4 bases outside the gene matches. The variable domain in full, completed from reference TRBV7-2 and TRBJ2-1, reads GAGVSQSPSNKVTEKGKDVELRCDPISGHTALYWYRQSLGQGLEFLIYFQGNSAPDKSGLPSDRFSAERTGGSVSTLTIQRTQQEDSAVYLCASSLAGGLNEQFFGPGTRLTVL.

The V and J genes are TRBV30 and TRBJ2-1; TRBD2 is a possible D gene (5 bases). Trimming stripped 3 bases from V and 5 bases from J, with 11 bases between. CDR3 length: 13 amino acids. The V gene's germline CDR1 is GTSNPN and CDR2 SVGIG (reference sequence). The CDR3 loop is CAWRRGPNNEQFF. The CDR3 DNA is TGTGCCTGGAGACGCGGGCCAAACAATGAGCAGTTCTTC.

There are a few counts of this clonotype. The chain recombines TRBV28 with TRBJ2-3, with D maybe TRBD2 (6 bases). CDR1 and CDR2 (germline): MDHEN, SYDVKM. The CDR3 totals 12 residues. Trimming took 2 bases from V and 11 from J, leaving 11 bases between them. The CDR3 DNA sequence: TGTGCCAGCAGTTTAGCGGGGATCGGGCAGTATTTT. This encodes CASSLAGIGQYF.

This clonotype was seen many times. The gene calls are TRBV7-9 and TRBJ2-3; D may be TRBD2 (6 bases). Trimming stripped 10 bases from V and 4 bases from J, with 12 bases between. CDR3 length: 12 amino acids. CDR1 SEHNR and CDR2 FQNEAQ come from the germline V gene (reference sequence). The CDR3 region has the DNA TGTGCCATTGTCGGCGGGGCAGATACGCAGTATTTT. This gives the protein CAIVGGADTQYF.

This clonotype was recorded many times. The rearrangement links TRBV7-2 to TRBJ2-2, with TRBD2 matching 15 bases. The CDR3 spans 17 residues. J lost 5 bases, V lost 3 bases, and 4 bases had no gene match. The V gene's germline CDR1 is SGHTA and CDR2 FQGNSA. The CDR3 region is CASSFGTSGGITGELFF. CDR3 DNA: TGTGCCAGCAGCTTTGGGACTAGCGGGGGGATAACCGGGGAGCTGTTTTTT.

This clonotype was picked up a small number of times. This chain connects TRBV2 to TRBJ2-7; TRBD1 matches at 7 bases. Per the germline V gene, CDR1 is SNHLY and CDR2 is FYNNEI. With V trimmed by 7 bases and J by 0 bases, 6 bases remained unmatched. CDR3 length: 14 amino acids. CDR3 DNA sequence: TGTGCCAGCAAATCGACAGGGACCTCCTACGAGCAGTACGTC. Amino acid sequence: CASKSTGTSYEQYV.

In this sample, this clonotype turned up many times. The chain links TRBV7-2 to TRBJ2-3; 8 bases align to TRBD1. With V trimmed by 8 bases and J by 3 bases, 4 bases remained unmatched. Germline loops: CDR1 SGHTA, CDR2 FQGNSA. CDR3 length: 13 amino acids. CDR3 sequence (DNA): TGTGCCAGCGTAAGACAGGGGACAGATACGCAGTATTTT. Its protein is CASVRQGTDTQYF.

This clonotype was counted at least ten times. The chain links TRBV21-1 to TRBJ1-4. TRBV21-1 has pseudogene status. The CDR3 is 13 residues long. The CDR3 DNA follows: TGTGCCAGCATCGGACCTCGAGATGAAAAACTGTTTTTT. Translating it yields CASIGPRDEKLFF.

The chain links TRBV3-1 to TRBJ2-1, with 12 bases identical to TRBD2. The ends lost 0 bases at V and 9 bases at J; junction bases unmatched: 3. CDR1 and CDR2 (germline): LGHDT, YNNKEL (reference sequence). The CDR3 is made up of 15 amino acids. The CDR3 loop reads CASSQDLAGGREQFF. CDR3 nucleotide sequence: TGTGCCAGCAGCCAAGATCTAGCGGGGGGGCGTGAGCAGTTCTTC.

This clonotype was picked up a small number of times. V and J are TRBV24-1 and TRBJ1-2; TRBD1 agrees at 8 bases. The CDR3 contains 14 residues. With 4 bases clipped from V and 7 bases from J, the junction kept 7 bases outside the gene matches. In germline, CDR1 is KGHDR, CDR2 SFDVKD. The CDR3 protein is CATSDSTGGGGYTF. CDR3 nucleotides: TGTGCCACCAGTGACTCTACAGGGGGAGGTGGCTACACCTTC.

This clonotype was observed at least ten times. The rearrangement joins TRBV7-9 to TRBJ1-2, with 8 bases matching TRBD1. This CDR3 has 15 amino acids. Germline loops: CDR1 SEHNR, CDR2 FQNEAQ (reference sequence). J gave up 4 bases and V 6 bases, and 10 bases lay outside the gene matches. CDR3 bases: TGTGCCAGCAGGGTTAACAGGGGGGACAGCTATGGCTACACCTTC. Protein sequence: CASRVNRGDSYGYTF.

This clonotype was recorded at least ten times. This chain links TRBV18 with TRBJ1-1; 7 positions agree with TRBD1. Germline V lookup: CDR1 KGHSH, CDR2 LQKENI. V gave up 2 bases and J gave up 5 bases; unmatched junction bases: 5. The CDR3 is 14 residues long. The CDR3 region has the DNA TGTGCCAGCTCACCATCGAGGGGGCTTACTGAAGCTTTCTTT. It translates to CASSPSRGLTEAFF.

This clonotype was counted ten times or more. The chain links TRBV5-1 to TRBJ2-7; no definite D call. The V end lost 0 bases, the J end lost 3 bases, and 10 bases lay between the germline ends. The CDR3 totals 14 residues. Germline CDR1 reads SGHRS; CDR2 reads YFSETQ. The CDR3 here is CASSLALSSYEQYF. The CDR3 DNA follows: TGCGCCAGCAGCTTGGCCCTAAGCAGCTACGAGCAGTACTTC.

The DNA for the CDR3 is TGTGCCATCAGTGAGGGCTCGGAGTTCTACGAGCAGTACTTC. This sequence encodes CAISEGSEFYEQYF. This sequence joins TRBV10-3 and TRBJ2-7; no reliable D call. Trimming took 2 bases from V and 3 from J, leaving 11 bases between them. CDR1 and CDR2 from the germline V gene are ENHRY and SYGVKD. The CDR3 is 14 amino acids.

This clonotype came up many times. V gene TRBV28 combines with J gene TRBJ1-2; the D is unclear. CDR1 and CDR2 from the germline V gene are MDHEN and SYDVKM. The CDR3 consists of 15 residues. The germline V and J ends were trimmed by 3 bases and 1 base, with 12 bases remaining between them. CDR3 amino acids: CASSLVQFLNYGYTF. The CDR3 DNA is TGTGCCAGCAGTTTGGTTCAGTTCCTTAACTATGGCTACACCTTC.

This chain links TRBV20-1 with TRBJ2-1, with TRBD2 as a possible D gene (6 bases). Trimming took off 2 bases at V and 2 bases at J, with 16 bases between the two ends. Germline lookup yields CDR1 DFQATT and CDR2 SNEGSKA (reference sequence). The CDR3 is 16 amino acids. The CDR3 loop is CSARPAGGRAYNEQFF. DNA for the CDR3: TGCAGTGCTAGACCCGCCGGGGGTCGGGCCTACAATGAGCAGTTCTTC.

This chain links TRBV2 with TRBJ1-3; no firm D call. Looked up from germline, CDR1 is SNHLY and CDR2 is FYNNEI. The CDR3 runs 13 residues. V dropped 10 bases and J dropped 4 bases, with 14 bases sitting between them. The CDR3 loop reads CATRHLGGNTIYF. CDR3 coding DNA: TGTGCCACCCGACACTTGGGAGGAAACACCATATATTTT.

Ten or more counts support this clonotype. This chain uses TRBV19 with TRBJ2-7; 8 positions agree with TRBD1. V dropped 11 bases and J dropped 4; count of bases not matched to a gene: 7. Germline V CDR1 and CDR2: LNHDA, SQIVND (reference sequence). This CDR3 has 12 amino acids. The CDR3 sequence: CAGRQGRYEQYF. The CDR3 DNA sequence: TGTGCCGGCCGACAGGGGCGGTACGAGCAGTACTTC.

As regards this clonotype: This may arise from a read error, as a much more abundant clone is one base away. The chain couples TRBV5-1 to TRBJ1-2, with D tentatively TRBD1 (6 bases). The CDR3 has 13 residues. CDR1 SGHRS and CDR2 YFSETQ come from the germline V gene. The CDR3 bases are TGCGCCAGCAGCGTGGACAGAAACTATGACTACACCTTC. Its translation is CASSVDRNYDYTF.

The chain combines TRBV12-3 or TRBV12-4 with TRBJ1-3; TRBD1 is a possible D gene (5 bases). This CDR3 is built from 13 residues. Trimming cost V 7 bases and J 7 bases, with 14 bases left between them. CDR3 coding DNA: TGTGCCAGCAAAACCGGACAAGGGAACACCATATATTTT. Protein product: CASKTGQGNTIYF.

CDR3 sequence reads: CASSLEGASGGATDTQYF. CDR3 in DNA: TGCGCCAGCAGCTTGGAGGGGGCTAGCGGGGGCGCTACGGATACGCAGTATTTT. The J gene is TRBJ2-3, the V gene TRBV5-1; 10 nucleotides agree with TRBD2. The germline CDR1 and CDR2 sequences are SGHRS and YFSETQ. The CDR3 contains 18 residues. V lost 0 bases and J lost 6; bases outside the gene matches: 13.

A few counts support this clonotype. This CDR3 is CAISEQWGTEAFF. The DNA for the CDR3 is TGTGCCATCAGTGAGCAGTGGGGGACTGAAGCTTTCTTT. The gene calls are TRBV10-3 and TRBJ1-1; possible D gene TRBD1, 5 bases. CDR1 ENHRY and CDR2 SYGVKD come from the germline V gene. This CDR3 is 13 amino acids long. Trimming took 2 bases from V and 5 from J, leaving 9 bases between them.

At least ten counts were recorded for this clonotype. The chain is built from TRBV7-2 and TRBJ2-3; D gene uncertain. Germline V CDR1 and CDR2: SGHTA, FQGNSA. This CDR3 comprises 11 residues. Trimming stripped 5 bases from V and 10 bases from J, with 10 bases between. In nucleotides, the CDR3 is TGTGCCAGCAGCCCTGGATCTGCGCAGTATTTT. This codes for CASSPGSAQYF.

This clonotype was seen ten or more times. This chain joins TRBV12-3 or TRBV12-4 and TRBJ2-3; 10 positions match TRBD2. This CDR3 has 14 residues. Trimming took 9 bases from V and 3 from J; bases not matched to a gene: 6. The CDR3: CASLLAGDTDTQYF. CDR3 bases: TGTGCCAGTCTCCTAGCGGGGGATACAGATACGCAGTATTTT.

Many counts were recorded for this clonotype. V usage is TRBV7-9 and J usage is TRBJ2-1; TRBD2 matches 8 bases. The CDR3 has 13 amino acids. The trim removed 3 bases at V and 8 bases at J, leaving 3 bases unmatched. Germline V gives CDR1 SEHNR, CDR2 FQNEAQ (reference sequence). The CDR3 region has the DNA TGTGCCAGCAGCTTCACCGGGGGGGATGAGCAGTTCTTC. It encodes CASSFTGGDEQFF. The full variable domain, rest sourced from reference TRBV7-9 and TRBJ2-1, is DTGVSQNPRHKITKRGQNVTFRCDPISEHNRLYWYRQTLGQGPEFLTYFQNEAQLEKSRLLSDRFSAERPKGSFSTLEIQRTEQGDSAMYLCASSFTGGDEQFFGPGTRLTVL.

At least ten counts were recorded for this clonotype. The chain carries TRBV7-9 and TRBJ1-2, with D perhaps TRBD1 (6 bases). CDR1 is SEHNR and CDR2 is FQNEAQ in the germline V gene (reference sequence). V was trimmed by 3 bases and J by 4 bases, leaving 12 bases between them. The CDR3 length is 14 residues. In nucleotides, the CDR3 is TGTGCCAGCAGCTTCTCACAGGGTGGCTATGGCTACACCTTC. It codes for CASSFSQGGYGYTF.

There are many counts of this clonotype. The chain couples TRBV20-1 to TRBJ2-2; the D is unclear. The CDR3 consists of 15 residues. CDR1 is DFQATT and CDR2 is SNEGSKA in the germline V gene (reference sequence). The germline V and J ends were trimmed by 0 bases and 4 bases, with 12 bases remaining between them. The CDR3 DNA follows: TGCAGTGCTAGAGATAAGGGCTACTTCACCGGGGAGCTGTTTTTT. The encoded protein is CSARDKGYFTGELFF.

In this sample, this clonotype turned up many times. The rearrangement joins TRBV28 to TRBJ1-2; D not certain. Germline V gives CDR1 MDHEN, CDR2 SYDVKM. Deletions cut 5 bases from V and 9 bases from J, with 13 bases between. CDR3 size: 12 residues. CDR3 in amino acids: CASSPQTRRYTF. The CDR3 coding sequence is TGTGCCAGCAGTCCGCAGACGCGGCGCTACACCTTC.

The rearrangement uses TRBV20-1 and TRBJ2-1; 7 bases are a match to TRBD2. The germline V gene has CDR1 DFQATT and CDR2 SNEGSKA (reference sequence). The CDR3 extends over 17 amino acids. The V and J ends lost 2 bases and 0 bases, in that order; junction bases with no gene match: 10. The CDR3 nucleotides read TGCAGTGCTAGACCTCATCTCGGGGGGAGCTCCTACAATGAGCAGTTCTTC. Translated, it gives CSARPHLGGSSYNEQFF.

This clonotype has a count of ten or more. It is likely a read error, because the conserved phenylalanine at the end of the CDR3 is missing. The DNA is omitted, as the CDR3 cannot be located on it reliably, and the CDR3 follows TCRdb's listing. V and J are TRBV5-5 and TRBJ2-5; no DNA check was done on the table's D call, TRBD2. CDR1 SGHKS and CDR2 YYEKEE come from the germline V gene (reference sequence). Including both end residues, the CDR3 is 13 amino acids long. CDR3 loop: CASSLGTSGAPRP.